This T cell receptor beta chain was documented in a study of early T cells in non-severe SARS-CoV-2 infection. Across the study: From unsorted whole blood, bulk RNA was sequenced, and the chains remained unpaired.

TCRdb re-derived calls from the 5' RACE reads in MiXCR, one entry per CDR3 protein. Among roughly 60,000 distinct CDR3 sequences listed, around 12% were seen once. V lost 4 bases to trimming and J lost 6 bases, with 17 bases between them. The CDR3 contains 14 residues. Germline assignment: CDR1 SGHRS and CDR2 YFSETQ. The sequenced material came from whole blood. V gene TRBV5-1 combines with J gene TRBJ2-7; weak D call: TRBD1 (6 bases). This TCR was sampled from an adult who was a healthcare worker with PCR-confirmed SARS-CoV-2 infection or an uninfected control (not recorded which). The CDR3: CASSPGTPSGEQYF. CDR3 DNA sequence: TGCGCCAGCAGCCCCGGGACACCCTCGGGCGAGCAGTACTTC.